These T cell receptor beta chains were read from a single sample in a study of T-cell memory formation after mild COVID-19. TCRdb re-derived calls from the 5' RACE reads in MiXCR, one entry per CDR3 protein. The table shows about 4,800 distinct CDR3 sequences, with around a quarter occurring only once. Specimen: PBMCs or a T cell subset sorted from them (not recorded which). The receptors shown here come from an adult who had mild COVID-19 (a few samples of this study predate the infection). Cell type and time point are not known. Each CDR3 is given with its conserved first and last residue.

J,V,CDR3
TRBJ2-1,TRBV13,CASSMEGPHSYNEQFF
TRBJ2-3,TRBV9,CASSVGAGGRTDTQYF
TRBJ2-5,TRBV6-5,CASSYSRLSWGETQYF
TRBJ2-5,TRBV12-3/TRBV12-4,CASNRTLAGIETQYF
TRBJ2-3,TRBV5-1,CASSRWAGQVPDTQYF
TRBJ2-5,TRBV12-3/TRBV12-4,CASGTRETQYF
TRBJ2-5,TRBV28,CASRSSERGGETQYF
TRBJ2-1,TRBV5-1,CASSSFSGGYNEQFF
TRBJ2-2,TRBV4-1,CASSQNQLTGELFF
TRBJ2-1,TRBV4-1,CASSAMGGVYNEQFF
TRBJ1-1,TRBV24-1,CATSGGVGFTEAFF
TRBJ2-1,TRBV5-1,CASSVLGRAGNEQFF
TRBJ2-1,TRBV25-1,CASSAGYSYNEQFF
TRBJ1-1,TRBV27,CASSLYFRDTEAFF
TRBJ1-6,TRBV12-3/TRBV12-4,CASSSTGDSSPLHF
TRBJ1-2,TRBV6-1,CASSEALTRIGYTF
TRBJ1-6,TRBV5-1,CASSRTGRNSPLHF
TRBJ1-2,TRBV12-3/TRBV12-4,CASSLSLNGYTF
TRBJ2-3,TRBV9,CASSVKGLTDTQYF
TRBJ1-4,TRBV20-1,CSASGLYNEKLFF
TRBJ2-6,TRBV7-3,CASSLFGASGANVLTF
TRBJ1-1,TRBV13,CASSQQQGLNTEAFF
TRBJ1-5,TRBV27,CASSLGYGQPQHF
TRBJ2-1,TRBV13,CASSPSLVYEQFF
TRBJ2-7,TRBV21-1,CASSSYGGYEQYF
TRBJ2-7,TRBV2,CASSVSWLLRTYEQYF
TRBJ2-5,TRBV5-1,CASSLLETQYF
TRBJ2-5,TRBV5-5,CASSLNQGFETQYF
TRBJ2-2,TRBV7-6,CASSLPSNTGELFF